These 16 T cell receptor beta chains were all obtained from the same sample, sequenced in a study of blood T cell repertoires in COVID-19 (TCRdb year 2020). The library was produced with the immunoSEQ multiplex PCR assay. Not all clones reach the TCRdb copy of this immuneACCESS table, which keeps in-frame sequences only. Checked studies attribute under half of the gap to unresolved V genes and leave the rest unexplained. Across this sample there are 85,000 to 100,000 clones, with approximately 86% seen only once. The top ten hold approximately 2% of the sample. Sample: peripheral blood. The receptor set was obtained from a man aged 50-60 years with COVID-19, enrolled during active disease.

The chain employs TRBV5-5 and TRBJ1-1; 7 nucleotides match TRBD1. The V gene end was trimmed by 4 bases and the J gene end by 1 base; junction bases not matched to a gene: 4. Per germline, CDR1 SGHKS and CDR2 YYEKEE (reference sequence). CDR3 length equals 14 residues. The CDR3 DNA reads TGTGCCAGCAGCGGGGGACAGCCGAACACTGAAGCTTTCTTT. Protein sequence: CASSGGQPNTEAFF.

The CDR3 here is CATSDWGLADTQYF. The CDR3 region has the DNA TGTGCCACCAGTGATTGGGGACTAGCAGATACGCAGTATTTT. The V call is TRBV24-1, the J call TRBJ2-3; TRBD2 agrees at 8 bases. CDR3 length equals 14 residues. J lost 4 bases, V lost 2 bases, and 1 base had no gene match. Germline loops: CDR1 KGHDR, CDR2 SFDVKD.

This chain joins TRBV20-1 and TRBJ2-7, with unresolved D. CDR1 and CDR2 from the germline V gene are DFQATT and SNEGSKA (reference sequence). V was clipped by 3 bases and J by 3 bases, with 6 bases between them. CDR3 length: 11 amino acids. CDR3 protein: CSASDFYEQYF. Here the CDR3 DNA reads TGCAGTGCTAGCGACTTCTACGAGCAGTACTTC.

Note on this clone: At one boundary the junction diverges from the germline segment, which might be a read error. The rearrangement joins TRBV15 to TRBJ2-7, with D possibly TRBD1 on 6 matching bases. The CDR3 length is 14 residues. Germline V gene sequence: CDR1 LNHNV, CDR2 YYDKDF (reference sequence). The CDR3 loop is CATSREGAGFNPFF. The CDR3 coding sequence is TGTGCCACCAGCAGAGAGGGGGCAGGGTTCAACCCTTTCTTC.

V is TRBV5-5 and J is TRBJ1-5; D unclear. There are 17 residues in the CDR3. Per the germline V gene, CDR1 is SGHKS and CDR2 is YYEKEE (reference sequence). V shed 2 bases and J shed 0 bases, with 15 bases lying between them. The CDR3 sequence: CASSFIAGQDSNQPQHF. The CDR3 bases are TGTGCCAGCAGCTTCATCGCTGGGCAGGATAGCAATCAGCCCCAGCATTTT.

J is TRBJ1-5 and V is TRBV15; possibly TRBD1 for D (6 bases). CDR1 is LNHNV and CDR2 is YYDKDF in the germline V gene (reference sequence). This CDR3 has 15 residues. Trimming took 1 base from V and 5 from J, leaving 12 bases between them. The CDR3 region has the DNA TGTGCCACCAGCAGAGGGGGCGGGGGGCATCAGCCCCAGCATTTT. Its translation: CATSRGGGGHQPQHF.

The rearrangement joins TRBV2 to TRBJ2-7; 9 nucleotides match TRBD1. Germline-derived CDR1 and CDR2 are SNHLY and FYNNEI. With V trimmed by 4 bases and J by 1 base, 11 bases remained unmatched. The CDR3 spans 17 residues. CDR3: CASSVTWDRDGSYEQYF. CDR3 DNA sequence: TGTGCCAGCAGTGTGACGTGGGACAGGGATGGTTCCTACGAGCAGTACTTC.

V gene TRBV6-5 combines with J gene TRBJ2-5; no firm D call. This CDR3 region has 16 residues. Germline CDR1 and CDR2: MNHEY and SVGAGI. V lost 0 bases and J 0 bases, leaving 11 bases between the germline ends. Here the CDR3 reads CASSYSVSMYQETQYF. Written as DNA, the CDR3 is TGTGCCAGCAGTTACTCGGTTTCTATGTACCAAGAGACCCAGTACTTC.

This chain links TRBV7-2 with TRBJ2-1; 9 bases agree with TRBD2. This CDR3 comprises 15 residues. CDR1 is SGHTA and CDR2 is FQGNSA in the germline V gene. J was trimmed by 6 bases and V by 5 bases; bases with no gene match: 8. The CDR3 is CASSISGGTTNEQFF. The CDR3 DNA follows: TGTGCCAGCAGCATTAGCGGGGGAACAACCAATGAGCAGTTCTTC.

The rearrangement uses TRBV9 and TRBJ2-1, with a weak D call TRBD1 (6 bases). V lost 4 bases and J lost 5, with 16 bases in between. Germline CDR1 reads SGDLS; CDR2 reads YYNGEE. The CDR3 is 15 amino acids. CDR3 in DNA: TGTGCCAGCAGCTCTATAGACAGGCCCCACAATGAGCAGTTCTTC. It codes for CASSSIDRPHNEQFF.

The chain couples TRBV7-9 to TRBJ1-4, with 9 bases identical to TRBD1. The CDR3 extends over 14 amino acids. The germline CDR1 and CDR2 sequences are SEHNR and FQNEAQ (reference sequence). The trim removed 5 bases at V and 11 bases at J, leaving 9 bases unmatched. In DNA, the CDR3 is TGTGCCAGCAGCAATTCCGGGACAGGGCGCAAACTGTTTTTT. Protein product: CASSNSGTGRKLFF.

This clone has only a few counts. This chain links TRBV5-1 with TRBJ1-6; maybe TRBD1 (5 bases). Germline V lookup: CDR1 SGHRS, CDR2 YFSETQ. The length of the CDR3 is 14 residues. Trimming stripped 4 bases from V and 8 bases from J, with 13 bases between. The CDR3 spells CASSPGWGDSPLHF. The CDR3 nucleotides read TGCGCCAGCAGCCCAGGGTGGGGGGATTCACCCCTCCACTTT.

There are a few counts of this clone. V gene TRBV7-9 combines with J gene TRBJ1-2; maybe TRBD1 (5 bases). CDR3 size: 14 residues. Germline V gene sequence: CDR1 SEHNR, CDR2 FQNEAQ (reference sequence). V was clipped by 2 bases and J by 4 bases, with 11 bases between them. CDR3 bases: TGTGCCAGCAGCTTATCAGGGCGCGGCTATGGCTACACCTTC. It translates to CASSLSGRGYGYTF.

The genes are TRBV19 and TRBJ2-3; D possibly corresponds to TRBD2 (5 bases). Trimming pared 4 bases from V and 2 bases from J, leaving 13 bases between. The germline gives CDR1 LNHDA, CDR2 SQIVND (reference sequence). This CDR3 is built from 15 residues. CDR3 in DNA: TGTGCCAGTAGTAGTGGAGGAGGTCACACAGATACGCAGTATTTT. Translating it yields CASSSGGGHTDTQYF.

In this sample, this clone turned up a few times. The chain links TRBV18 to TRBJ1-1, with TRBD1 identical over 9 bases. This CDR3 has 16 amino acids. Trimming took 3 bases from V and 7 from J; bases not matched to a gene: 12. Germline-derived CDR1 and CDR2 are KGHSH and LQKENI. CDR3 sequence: CASSPIVAQGAGEAFF. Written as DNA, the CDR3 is TGTGCCAGCTCACCCATCGTAGCACAGGGGGCCGGTGAAGCTTTCTTT.

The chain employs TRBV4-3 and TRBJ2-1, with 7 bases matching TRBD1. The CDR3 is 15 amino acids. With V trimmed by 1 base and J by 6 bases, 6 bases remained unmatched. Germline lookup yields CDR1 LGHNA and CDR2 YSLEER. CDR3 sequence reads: CASSQVGGASNEQFF. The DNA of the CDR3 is TGCGCCAGCAGCCAAGTAGGGGGCGCTTCCAATGAGCAGTTCTTC.